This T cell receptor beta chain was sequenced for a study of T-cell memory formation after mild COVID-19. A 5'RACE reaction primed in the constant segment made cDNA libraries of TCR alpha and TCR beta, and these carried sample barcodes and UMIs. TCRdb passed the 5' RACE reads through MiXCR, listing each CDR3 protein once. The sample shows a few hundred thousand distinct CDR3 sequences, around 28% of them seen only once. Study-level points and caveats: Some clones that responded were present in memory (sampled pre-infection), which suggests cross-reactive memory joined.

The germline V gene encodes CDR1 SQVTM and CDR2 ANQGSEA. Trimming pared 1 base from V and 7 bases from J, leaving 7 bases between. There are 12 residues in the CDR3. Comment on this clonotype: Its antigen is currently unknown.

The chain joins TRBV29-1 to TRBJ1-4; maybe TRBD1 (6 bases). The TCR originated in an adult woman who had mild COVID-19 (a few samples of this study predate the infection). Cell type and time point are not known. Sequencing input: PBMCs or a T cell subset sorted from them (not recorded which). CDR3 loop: CSVEAGAEKLFF. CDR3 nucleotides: TGCAGCGTTGAAGCAGGGGCTGAAAAACTGTTTTTT.